These 14 T cell receptor beta chains came from one sample sequenced in a study of blood T cells in healthy people across ages. A J-beta primer mix and a sample-barcoded 5' primer were used in a second PCR of about 7 to 12 cycles. TCRdb called the 5' RACE reads again in MiXCR, with one record for every CDR3 protein. This sample has roughly 1.4 million distinct CDR3 sequences, with around 59% found just once. The sequenced sample consisted of blood. The receptors derive from a man between 18 and 35 years old in good health.

This clonotype was detected once. This chain joins TRBV28 and TRBJ2-7, with D possibly matching TRBD1 (6 bases). The CDR3 contains 16 residues. In germline, CDR1 is MDHEN, CDR2 SYDVKM. Trimming removed 5 bases from V and 0 bases from J, with 17 bases in between. CDR3 residues: CASSPLTPGDSYEQYF. The CDR3 DNA is TGTGCCAGCAGTCCACTCACCCCAGGGGACTCCTACGAGCAGTACTTC.

This clonotype was found a few times. V gene TRBV7-6 combines with J gene TRBJ2-7, with no clear D. This CDR3 region has 13 residues. Germline lookup yields CDR1 SGHVS and CDR2 FNYEAQ. V lost 3 bases, J lost 6 bases, and 12 bases lay in between. This CDR3 reads CASSLYDSGEQYF. CDR3 nucleotide sequence: TGTGCCAGCAGCTTGTATGACTCCGGCGAGCAGTACTTC.

This clonotype was seen once. The chain joins TRBV4-1 to TRBJ1-5; tentative D call: TRBD1 (5 bases). Looked up from germline, CDR1 is MGHRA and CDR2 is YSYEKL. The CDR3 totals 16 residues. With 3 bases removed from V and 7 bases from J, the gap between germline ends came to 19 bases. DNA of the CDR3: TGCGCCAGCAGCCAGCCCGCGGGGGAGGGGAGCCAGCCCCAGCATTTT. Its protein product is CASSQPAGEGSQPQHF.

This chain connects TRBV29-1 to TRBJ1-4; 10 bases match TRBD1. The length of the CDR3 is 13 residues. Germline CDR1 is SQVTM and CDR2 is ANQGSEA. With 5 bases clipped from V and 5 bases from J, the junction kept 2 bases outside the gene matches. The CDR3 DNA reads as TGCAGCGTTCCGGACAGGGGGAATGAAAAACTGTTTTTT. The encoded protein is CSVPDRGNEKLFF.

The chain combines TRBV4-2 with TRBJ2-1; the D is unclear. V was pared by 1 base and J by 6 bases, with 16 bases between. The germline V gene has CDR1 LGHNA and CDR2 YNFKEQ. CDR3 length equals 16 residues. CDR3 region: CASSQGALLLSNEQFF. The CDR3 coding sequence is TGTGCCAGCAGCCAAGGGGCCCTATTGCTTAGCAATGAGCAGTTCTTC.

This clonotype has only a few counts. CDR3 in DNA: TGTGCCAGCAGTGTACGGGCCCTAAACACCGGGGAGCTGTTTTTT. Its translation: CASSVRALNTGELFF. J is TRBJ2-2 and V is TRBV25-1; D is uncertain. This CDR3 has 15 amino acids. The V and J ends lost 4 bases and 2 bases respectively, with 11 bases between them. CDR1 is MGHDK and CDR2 is SYGVNS in the germline V gene.

The rearrangement uses TRBV12-3 or TRBV12-4 and TRBJ2-1; D not resolved. There are 12 residues in the CDR3. Trimming stripped 11 bases from V and 1 base from J, with 9 bases between. CDR3 sequence: CASLASYNEQFF. The CDR3 DNA reads as TGTGCCTCGCTGGCTTCCTACAATGAGCAGTTCTTC.

The rearrangement joins TRBV7-6 to TRBJ2-1; 16 nucleotides agree with TRBD2. CDR3 length: 19 residues. V shed 2 bases and J 5 bases; nucleotides not matched to a gene: 9. Germline V gene lookup returns CDR1 SGHVS and CDR2 FNYEAQ. CDR3 region: CASSLNSGGTSGRDNEQFF. CDR3 nucleotides: TGTGCCAGCAGCTTAAATTCCGGAGGGACTAGCGGGAGGGACAATGAGCAGTTCTTC.

A single count supports this clonotype. V and J are TRBV28 and TRBJ1-2; 7 bases are a match to TRBD1. This CDR3 is built from 15 residues. Germline-derived CDR1 and CDR2 are MDHEN and SYDVKM. The trim removed 3 bases at V and 5 bases at J, leaving 9 bases unmatched. The CDR3 protein is CASSFLEGASYGYTF. The CDR3 DNA reads TGTGCCAGCAGTTTCTTGGAGGGGGCTTCATATGGCTACACCTTC.

In this sample, this clonotype turned up a few times. CDR3 sequence (DNA): TGCAGCGTTGAAGTCCCAGGGGTCCCCTACGAGCAGTACTTC. The encoded protein is CSVEVPGVPYEQYF. The V call is TRBV29-1, the J call TRBJ2-7; tentatively, D is TRBD1 (6 bases). Trimming took 1 base from V and 2 from J, leaving 12 bases between them. Per germline, CDR1 SQVTM and CDR2 ANQGSEA. CDR3 length: 14 amino acids.

The chain recombines TRBV5-1 with TRBJ2-2; D ambiguous. The ends were cut back, 0 bases at V and 2 bases at J, with 8 bases in the middle. The germline V gene encodes CDR1 SGHRS and CDR2 YFSETQ. The CDR3 covers 15 residues. The CDR3 spells CASSLDGPNTGELFF. CDR3 sequence (DNA): TGCGCCAGCAGCTTGGATGGTCCCAACACCGGGGAGCTGTTTTTT.

This clonotype was detected only a few times. V usage is TRBV29-1 and J usage is TRBJ2-5; 7 bases are shared with TRBD1. The end of the DNA aligns better with TRBJ2-7, so the J call may be wrong. The CDR3 has 13 amino acids. Germline CDR1 is SQVTM and CDR2 is ANQGSEA. The CDR3 nucleotides are TGCAGCGTTGAAGTAGGGACAGAGATCGAGCAGTACTTC. Translation: CSVEVGTEIEQYF.

In its sample, this clonotype was seen a few times. The chain combines TRBV12-3 or TRBV12-4 with TRBJ2-5; 12 positions agree with TRBD2. This CDR3 comprises 16 residues. V shed 5 bases and J 4 bases; nucleotides not matched to a gene: 8. CDR3 DNA sequence: TGTGCCAGCAGTGAACGACTAGCGGGGGCCATAGAGACCCAGTACTTC. It encodes CASSERLAGAIETQYF.

This clonotype was picked up a small number of times. An end of the junction differs from the germline gene, which may be a read error. This chain connects TRBV4-1 to TRBJ2-7; D ambiguous. CDR1 and CDR2 from the germline V gene are MGHRA and YSYEKL. The CDR3 is 16 amino acids. This chain's CDR3 is CASSQGPGPSSDEQYF. The CDR3 nucleotides are TGCGCCAGCAGCCAAGGCCCCGGTCCAAGCTCCGACGAGCAGTACTTC.